This TCR beta chain was captured in a study of cytomegalovirus exposure and HLA in healthy donors. The study ran its PCR with 60 Vbeta and 13 Jbeta primers. Only in-frame clones appear in the TCRdb table, and some are missing; sequencing was by immunoSEQ multiplex PCR. The table lists about 120,000 clones, around 80% of them singletons. The CDR3 is 12 amino acids. Per germline, CDR1 KGHSH and CDR2 LQKENI. Trimming left V 3 bases short and J 8 bases short, with 8 bases between. The clonotype comes from a female donor in good health and CMV-seronegative. The source material was PBMCs. The chain couples TRBV18 to TRBJ2-1; no firm D call. CDR3 sequence: CASSPRADEQFF. Written as DNA, the CDR3 is TGTGCCAGCTCACCCCGTGCGGATGAGCAGTTCTTC.